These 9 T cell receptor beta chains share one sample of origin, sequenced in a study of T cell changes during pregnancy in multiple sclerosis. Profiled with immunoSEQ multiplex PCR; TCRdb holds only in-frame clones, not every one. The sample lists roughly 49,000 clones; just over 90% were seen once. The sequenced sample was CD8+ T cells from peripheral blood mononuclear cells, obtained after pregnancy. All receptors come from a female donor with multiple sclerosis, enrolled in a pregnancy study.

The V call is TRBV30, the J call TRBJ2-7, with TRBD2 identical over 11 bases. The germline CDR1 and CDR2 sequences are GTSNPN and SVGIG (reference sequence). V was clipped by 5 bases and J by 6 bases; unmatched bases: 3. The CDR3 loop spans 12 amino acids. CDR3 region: CAWGLAGGEQYF. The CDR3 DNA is TGTGCCTGGGGGCTAGCGGGAGGCGAGCAGTACTTC.

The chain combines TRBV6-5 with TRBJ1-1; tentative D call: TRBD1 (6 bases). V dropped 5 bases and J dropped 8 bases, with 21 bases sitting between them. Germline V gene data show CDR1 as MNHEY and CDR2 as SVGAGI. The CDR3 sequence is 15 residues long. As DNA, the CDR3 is TGTGCCAGCAGTACGAGGGACATGGGGCAGAGCGAAGCTTTCTTT. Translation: CASSTRDMGQSEAFF.

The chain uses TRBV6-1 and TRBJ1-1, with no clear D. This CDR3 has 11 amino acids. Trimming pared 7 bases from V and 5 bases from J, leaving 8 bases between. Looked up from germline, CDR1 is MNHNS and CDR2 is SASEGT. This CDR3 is CASNEETEAFF. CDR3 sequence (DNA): TGTGCCAGCAACGAGGAAACTGAAGCTTTCTTT.

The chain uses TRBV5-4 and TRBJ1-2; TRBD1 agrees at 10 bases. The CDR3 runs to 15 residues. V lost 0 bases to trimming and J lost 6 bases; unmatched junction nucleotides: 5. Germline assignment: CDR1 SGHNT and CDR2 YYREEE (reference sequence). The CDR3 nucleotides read TGTGCCAGCAGCTTGGGGGGACAGGGGAAGGATGGCTACACCTTC. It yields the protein CASSLGGQGKDGYTF.

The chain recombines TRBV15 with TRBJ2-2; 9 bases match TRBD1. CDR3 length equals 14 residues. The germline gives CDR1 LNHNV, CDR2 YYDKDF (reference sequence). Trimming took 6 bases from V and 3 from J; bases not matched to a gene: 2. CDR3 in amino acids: CATRDRGYTGELFF. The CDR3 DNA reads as TGTGCCACCAGGGACAGGGGTTACACCGGGGAGCTGTTTTTT. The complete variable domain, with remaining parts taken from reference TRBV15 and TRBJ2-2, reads DAMVIQNPRYQVTQFGKPVTLSCSQTLNHNVMYWYQQKSSQAPKLLFHYYDKDFNNEADTPDNFQSRRPNTSFCFLDIRSPGLGDTAMYLCATRDRGYTGELFFGEGSRLTVL.

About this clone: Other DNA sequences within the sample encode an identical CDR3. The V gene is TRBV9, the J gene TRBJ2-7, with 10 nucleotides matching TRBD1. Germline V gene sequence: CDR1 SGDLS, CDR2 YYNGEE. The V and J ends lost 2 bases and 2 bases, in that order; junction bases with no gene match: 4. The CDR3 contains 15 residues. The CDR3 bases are TGTGCCAGCAGCGTCGGCGGGACAGGGGCCTACGAGCAGTACTTC. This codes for CASSVGGTGAYEQYF.

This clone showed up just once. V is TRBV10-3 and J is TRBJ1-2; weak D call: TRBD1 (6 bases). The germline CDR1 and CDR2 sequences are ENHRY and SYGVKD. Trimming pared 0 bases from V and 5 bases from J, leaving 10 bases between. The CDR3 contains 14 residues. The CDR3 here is CAISESSQGYGYTF. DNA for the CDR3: TGTGCCATCAGTGAGTCGAGCCAGGGGTATGGCTACACCTTC.

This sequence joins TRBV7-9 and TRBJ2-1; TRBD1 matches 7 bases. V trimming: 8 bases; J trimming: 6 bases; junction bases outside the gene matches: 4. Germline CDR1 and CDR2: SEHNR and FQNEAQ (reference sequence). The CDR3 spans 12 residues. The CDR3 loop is CASSTGFNEQFF. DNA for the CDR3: TGTGCCAGCTCGACAGGGTTCAATGAGCAGTTCTTC.

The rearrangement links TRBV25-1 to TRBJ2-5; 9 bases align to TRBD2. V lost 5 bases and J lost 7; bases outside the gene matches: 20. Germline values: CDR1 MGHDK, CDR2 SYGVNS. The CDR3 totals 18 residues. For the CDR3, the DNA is TGTGCCAGCAGTATAGAAGGGGATAGCGGGGGCCCCGGTGTGACCCAGTACTTC. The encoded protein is CASSIEGDSGGPGVTQYF.